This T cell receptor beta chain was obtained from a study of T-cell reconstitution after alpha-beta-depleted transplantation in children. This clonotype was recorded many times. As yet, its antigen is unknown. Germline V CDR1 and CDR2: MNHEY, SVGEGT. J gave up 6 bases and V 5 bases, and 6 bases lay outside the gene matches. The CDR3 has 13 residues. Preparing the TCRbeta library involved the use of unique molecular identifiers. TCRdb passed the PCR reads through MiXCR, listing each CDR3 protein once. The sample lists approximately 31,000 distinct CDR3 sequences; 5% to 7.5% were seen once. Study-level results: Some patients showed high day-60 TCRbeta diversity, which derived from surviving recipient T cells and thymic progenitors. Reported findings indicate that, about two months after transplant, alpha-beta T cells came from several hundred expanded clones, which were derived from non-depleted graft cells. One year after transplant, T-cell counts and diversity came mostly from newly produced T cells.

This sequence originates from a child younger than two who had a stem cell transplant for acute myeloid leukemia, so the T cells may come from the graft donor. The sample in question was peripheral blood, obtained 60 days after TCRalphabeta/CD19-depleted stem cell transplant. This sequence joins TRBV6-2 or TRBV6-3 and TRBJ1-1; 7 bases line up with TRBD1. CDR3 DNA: TGTGCCAGCAGTACTCGACAGGGCCCTGAAGCTTTCTTT. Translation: CASSTRQGPEAFF.